Shown below are 15 T cell receptor beta chains from a single sample sequenced in a study of blood T cells in healthy people across ages. With a J-beta primer mix and a sample-barcoded 5' primer, a second PCR ran about 7 to 12 cycles. TCRdb re-analysed the 5' RACE reads in MiXCR, keeping a single row per CDR3 protein. The sample has about 580,000 distinct CDR3 sequences, 45% to 55% seen once. What was sequenced was blood. The origin of the receptors is a man older than 75 in good health.

This chain connects TRBV7-2 to TRBJ1-5; D is perhaps TRBD1 (6 bases). This CDR3 has 14 amino acids. Germline-derived CDR1 and CDR2 are SGHTA and FQGNSA. Trimming pared 1 base from V and 9 bases from J, leaving 13 bases between. The CDR3 nucleotides read TGTGCCAGCAGCTTAGGGGCAGGGGTAGGGCCCCAGCATTTT. This gives the protein CASSLGAGVGPQHF.

The chain links TRBV2 to TRBJ1-4; TRBD1 might be the D (5 bases). Germline lookup yields CDR1 SNHLY and CDR2 FYNNEI. There are 13 residues in the CDR3. V was clipped by 7 bases and J by 8 bases, with 14 bases between them. The CDR3 spells CASTGGSEEKLFF. CDR3 nucleotides: TGTGCCAGCACTGGGGGATCGGAAGAAAAACTGTTTTTT.

In its sample, this clonotype was seen a few times. This chain links TRBV6-5 with TRBJ1-2, with 7 bases fitting TRBD1. V shed 7 bases, J shed 8 bases, and the junction held 13 bases outside the gene matches. The CDR3 covers 14 residues. Germline loops: CDR1 MNHEY, CDR2 SVGAGI. The DNA of the CDR3 is TGTGCCAGCACCACAGGGGCTTCAGGTCGGGGCTACACCTTC. This encodes CASTTGASGRGYTF.

CDR3 nucleotide sequence: TGCAGCGTTGAAGATCCCCACGACAGGGGAGGGTACTTC. Translated, it gives CSVEDPHDRGGYF. The gene calls are TRBV29-1 and TRBJ2-7, with 8 bases lining up with TRBD1. The CDR3 runs to 13 residues. Per germline, CDR1 SQVTM and CDR2 ANQGSEA. Trimming at V came to 0 bases and at J to 12 bases, leaving 10 bases not matched to a gene.

The genes are TRBV29-1 and TRBJ2-7; D remains ambiguous. The J call may be mistaken, given a closer DNA end match to TRBJ2-5. The CDR3 contains 13 residues. The germline V gene has CDR1 SQVTM and CDR2 ANQGSEA. CDR3 protein: CSGGATGRETQYF. The CDR3 DNA sequence: TGCAGCGGAGGTGCGACGGGTCGGGAGACCCAGTACTTC.

The chain has TRBV5-1 and TRBJ1-2, with D perhaps matching TRBD1 (5 bases). The CDR3 is made up of 16 amino acids. In germline, CDR1 is SGHRS, CDR2 YFSETQ. V lost 0 bases and J lost 5, with 17 bases in between. The CDR3 sequence: CASSLAEGTVGYGYTF. DNA of the CDR3: TGCGCCAGCAGCTTGGCGGAAGGGACCGTCGGGTATGGCTACACCTTC.

The V call is TRBV5-1, the J call TRBJ1-1, with D hard to call. V was trimmed by 0 bases and J by 4 bases, leaving 10 bases between them. Per the germline V gene, CDR1 is SGHRS and CDR2 is YFSETQ. The CDR3 is made up of 14 amino acids. DNA for the CDR3: TGCGCCAGCAGCTTGGTTGAGGACCGCACTGAAGCTTTCTTT. It codes for CASSLVEDRTEAFF.

This clonotype was counted only a few times. This chain connects TRBV7-2 to TRBJ2-3; a possible D gene is TRBD2 (6 bases). CDR3 length: 15 amino acids. Germline V gives CDR1 SGHTA, CDR2 FQGNSA. The germline V and J ends were trimmed by 3 bases and 2 bases, with 12 bases remaining between them. The CDR3 loop is CASSFGLATTDTQYF. DNA for the CDR3: TGTGCCAGCAGCTTTGGTCTAGCGACCACAGATACGCAGTATTTT.

The chain is built from TRBV12-3 or TRBV12-4 and TRBJ2-4, with D hard to call. Trimming shortened V by 3 bases and J by 0 bases, and 9 bases separated the two germline ends. The CDR3 has 15 amino acids. The CDR3 coding sequence is TGTGCCAGCAGTTTTGACCTAGTAGCCAAAAACATTCAGTACTTC. The encoded protein is CASSFDLVAKNIQYF.

This sequence joins TRBV7-9 and TRBJ2-2; 12 bases align to TRBD2. After removal of 3 bases from V and 3 bases from J, the junction contained 5 bases not matched to a gene. The CDR3 is 17 amino acids. The V gene's germline CDR1 is SEHNR and CDR2 FQNEAQ (reference sequence). The CDR3 DNA follows: TGTGCCAGCAGCTTCCGACTAGCGGGAGTTGACACCGGGGAGCTGTTTTTT. It specifies CASSFRLAGVDTGELFF.

This chain joins TRBV11-1 and TRBJ2-2, with 8 bases matching TRBD1. CDR3 length equals 15 residues. The V segment lost 5 bases and the J segment 5 bases; nucleotides outside the gene matches: 7. The V gene's germline CDR1 is SGHAT and CDR2 FQDESV (reference sequence). CDR3 DNA sequence: TGTGCCAGCAGCCCTCAGGACAGGGTGACCGGGGAGCTGTTTTTT. This translates into CASSPQDRVTGELFF.

V gene TRBV20-1 combines with J gene TRBJ2-1, with 8 positions matching TRBD1. Germline CDR1 is DFQATT and CDR2 is SNEGSKA (reference sequence). V was pared by 1 base and J by 0 bases, with 8 bases of the junction left unmatched. The CDR3 contains 17 residues. The CDR3 DNA reads TGCAGTGCTAGAGTCCTCCAGGGGGCTAGCTCCTACAATGAGCAGTTCTTC. It encodes CSARVLQGASSYNEQFF.

V and J are TRBV6-6 and TRBJ1-1; D is unclear. The germline V and J ends were trimmed by 5 bases and 0 bases, with 7 bases remaining between them. The germline V gene has CDR1 MNHNY and CDR2 SVGAGI (reference sequence). The CDR3 consists of 13 residues. The DNA for the CDR3 is TGTGCCAGCAGTGTCCCAATGAACACTGAAGCTTTCTTT. As protein: CASSVPMNTEAFF.

Points on this clonotype: Compared with germline, one end of the junction differs, possibly owing to a read error. This chain links TRBV4-1 with TRBJ1-5, with D possibly TRBD1 on 5 matching bases. Per germline, CDR1 MGHRA and CDR2 YSYEKL. CDR3 length equals 14 residues. The CDR3 loop is CASSQGAGRQPQHF. For the CDR3, the DNA is TGCGCCAGCAGTCAAGGGGCAGGGAGGCAGCCCCAGCATTTT.

This clonotype turned up a few times. The V and J genes are TRBV7-2 and TRBJ1-2; perhaps TRBD1 as D (5 bases). V was pared by 7 bases and J by 2 bases, with 17 bases between. The germline CDR1 and CDR2 sequences are SGHTA and FQGNSA. The CDR3 runs to 15 residues. The CDR3 DNA is TGTGCCAGCAACTCCAGGGAGTCCCTAAACTATGGCTACACCTTC. Amino acid sequence: CASNSRESLNYGYTF.